One sample yielded the 9 T cell receptor beta chains listed below, sequenced in a study of blood T cell repertoires in COVID-19. The data were produced by immunoSEQ multiplex PCR, yet TCRdb's version contains in-frame clones alone and is incomplete. The table includes some 200,000 clones, approximately 80% detected once. Sequencing was done on a sample of peripheral blood. These receptors came from an elderly woman with acute or convalescent COVID-19.

This chain links TRBV4-3 with TRBJ1-2, with 9 positions matching TRBD1. The CDR3 consists of 14 residues. Trimming removed 4 bases from V and 1 base from J; junction bases left unmatched: 1. Germline values: CDR1 LGHNA, CDR2 YSLEER. CDR3 nucleotides: TGCGCCAGCAGCCGGACAGGGGATAACTATGGCTACACCTTC. Its translation: CASSRTGDNYGYTF.

The gene calls are TRBV5-1 and TRBJ1-2; no definite D call. Germline CDR1 and CDR2: SGHRS and YFSETQ. This CDR3 region has 15 residues. V lost 3 bases and J lost 7, with 19 bases in between. CDR3 loop: CASSSGRLLEGGYTF. CDR3 sequence (DNA): TGCGCCAGCAGCTCGGGGAGATTACTTGAGGGTGGCTACACCTTC.

The chain joins TRBV15 to TRBJ1-5, with a weak D call TRBD1 (6 bases). Trimming stripped 8 bases from V and 3 bases from J, with 8 bases between. Germline CDR1 LNHNV, CDR2 YYDKDF (reference sequence). The CDR3 runs 12 residues. The CDR3 here is CATRGANQPQHF. CDR3 in DNA: TGTGCCACCCGGGGGGCCAATCAGCCCCAGCATTTT.

The CDR3 DNA follows: TGCAGTGCTAGTAAGGGACTAGGCTATGGGAGCACAGATACGCAGTATTTT. Amino acid sequence: CSASKGLGYGSTDTQYF. This sequence joins TRBV20-1 and TRBJ2-3; 8 nucleotides line up with TRBD2. V was clipped by 3 bases and J by 0 bases; unmatched bases: 11. The CDR3 covers 17 residues. In germline, CDR1 is DFQATT, CDR2 SNEGSKA (reference sequence).

This clone appeared a few times. The chain links TRBV29-1 to TRBJ1-2; a weak D match, TRBD1 (5 bases). Trimming left V 3 bases short and J 5 bases short, with 10 bases between. Germline V gives CDR1 SQVTM, CDR2 ANQGSEA. The CDR3 runs 12 residues. CDR3 protein: CSVDRAVYGYTF. The CDR3 bases are TGCAGCGTTGACAGGGCTGTGTATGGCTACACCTTC.

The V and J genes are TRBV11-2 and TRBJ1-2; D might be TRBD1 (5 bases). With 1 base removed from V and 7 bases from J, the gap between germline ends came to 10 bases. CDR1 is SGHAT and CDR2 is FQNNGV in the germline V gene. The CDR3 loop spans 13 amino acids. The CDR3 loop reads CASSLGVQGGYTF. The CDR3 DNA is TGTGCCAGCAGCTTAGGTGTTCAGGGTGGCTACACCTTC. Drawing the rest from reference TRBV11-2 and TRBJ1-2, the complete variable domain is EAGVAQSPRYKIIEKRQSVAFWCNPISGHATLYWYQQILGQGPKLLIQFQNNGVVDDSQLPKDRFSAERLKGVDSTLKIQPAKLEDSAVYLCASSLGVQGGYTFGSGTRLTVV.

J is TRBJ2-7 and V is TRBV2; 8 bases align to TRBD2. Unmatched junction bases numbered 4, after V lost 2 bases and J lost 4 bases. The CDR3 sequence is 14 residues long. Germline loops: CDR1 SNHLY, CDR2 FYNNEI. Here the CDR3 reads CASSEPSGGYEQYF. CDR3 nucleotides: TGTGCCAGCAGTGAACCCAGCGGGGGTTACGAGCAGTACTTC.

The genes are TRBV5-1 and TRBJ2-2; the match to TRBD1 covers 8 bases. Germline CDR1 and CDR2: SGHRS and YFSETQ. CDR3 length equals 17 residues. J gave up 7 bases and V 0 bases, and 11 bases lay outside the gene matches. The CDR3 loop reads CASSLAWGRGPNGELFF. The CDR3 nucleotides are TGCGCCAGCAGCTTGGCCTGGGGCAGGGGGCCGAACGGGGAGCTGTTTTTT.

The V call is TRBV30, the J call TRBJ1-2, with 8 bases lining up with TRBD1. The J segment lost 8 bases and the V segment lost 0 bases, leaving 8 bases of the junction unmatched. The CDR3 has 14 amino acids. The germline V gene has CDR1 GTSNPN and CDR2 SVGIG (reference sequence). CDR3 sequence reads: CAWSVLGAGGGYTF. The CDR3 bases are TGTGCCTGGAGTGTACTAGGGGCAGGGGGCGGCTACACCTTC.